This T cell receptor (beta chain) was retrieved from a study of T cell clonality in common variable immunodeficiency. Study conclusions and caveats: In common variable immunodeficiency, TCR beta chains reportedly carried fewer deletions and N-nucleotide insertions. Fewer TCRbeta clones were shared among CVID subjects than controls.

The CDR3 is made up of 13 amino acids. Germline V lookup: CDR1 SQVTM, CDR2 ANQGSEA. V lost 4 bases, J lost 6 bases, and 6 bases stayed unmatched. CVID subjects were neither ill nor on immunomodulatory or immunosuppressive medication at sampling. Blood samples were heparinized, about 4.5 to 8.5 ml per donor. Equal genomic DNA amounts from CVID and control samples were sequenced. Profiled with immunoSEQ multiplex PCR; TCRdb holds only in-frame clones, not every one. This repertoire lists around 30,000 clones without singletons; roughly 3% sits in the top ten. This clone was seen repeatedly, ten times or more. Its antigen remains unknown. The read is 3 residues too short to cover the CDR3 end, so that end is filled in from the germline J gene.

The clonotype originates from a human donor with common variable immunodeficiency. The chain carries TRBV29-1 and TRBJ1-1; 9 nucleotides agree with TRBD1. The sample was peripheral blood mononuclear cells. The part of the CDR3 DNA that was read is TGCAGCGTTGCGACAGACAGGGGGGCTGAA. Amino acid sequence: CSVATDRGAE. The whole CDR3 sequence reads CSVATDRGAEAFF.